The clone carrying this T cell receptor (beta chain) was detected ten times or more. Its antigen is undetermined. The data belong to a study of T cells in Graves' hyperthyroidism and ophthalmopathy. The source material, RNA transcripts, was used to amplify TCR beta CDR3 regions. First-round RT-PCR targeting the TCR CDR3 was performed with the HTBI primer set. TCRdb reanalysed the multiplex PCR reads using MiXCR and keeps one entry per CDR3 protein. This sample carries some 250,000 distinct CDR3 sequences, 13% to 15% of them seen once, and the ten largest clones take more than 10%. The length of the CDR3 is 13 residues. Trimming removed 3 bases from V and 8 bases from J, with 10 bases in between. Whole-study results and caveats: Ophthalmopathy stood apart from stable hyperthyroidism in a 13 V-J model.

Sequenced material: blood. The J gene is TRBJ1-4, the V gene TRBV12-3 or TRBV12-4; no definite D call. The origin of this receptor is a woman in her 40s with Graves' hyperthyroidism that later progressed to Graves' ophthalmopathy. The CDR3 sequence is CASSFWPQEKLFF. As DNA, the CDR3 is TGTGCCAGCAGTTTCTGGCCCCAAGAAAAACTGTTTTTT.